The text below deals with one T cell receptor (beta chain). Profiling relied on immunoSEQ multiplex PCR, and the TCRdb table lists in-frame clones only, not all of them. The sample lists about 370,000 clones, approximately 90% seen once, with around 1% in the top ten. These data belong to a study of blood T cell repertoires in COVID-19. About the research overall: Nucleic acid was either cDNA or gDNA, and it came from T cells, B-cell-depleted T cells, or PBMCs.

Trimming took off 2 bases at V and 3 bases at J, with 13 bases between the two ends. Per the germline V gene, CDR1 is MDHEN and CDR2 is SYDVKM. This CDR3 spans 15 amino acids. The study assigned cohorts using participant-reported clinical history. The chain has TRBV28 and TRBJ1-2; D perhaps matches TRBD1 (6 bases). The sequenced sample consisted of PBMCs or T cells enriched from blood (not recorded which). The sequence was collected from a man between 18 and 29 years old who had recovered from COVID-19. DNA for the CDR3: TGTGCCAGCAGTTTAGGGGGGGCTGAGGACTATGGCTACACCTTC. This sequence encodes CASSLGGAEDYGYTF.